These 16 T cell receptor beta chains came from one sample sequenced in a study of T cells in Graves' hyperthyroidism and ophthalmopathy (dated by TCRdb to the late 2010s). Receptor libraries were prepared by multiplex PCR. The run used an Illumina HiSeq 2000. TCR beta CDR3 regions were amplified from RNA transcripts. A first-round RT-PCR of the TCR CDR3 used the HTBI primer set with the Qiagen OneStep RT-PCR kit. TCRdb reprocessing: public reads trimmed at Q25 with fastp, clones called with MiXCR, in-frame beta chains kept. Rows are combined by CDR3 protein, so each entry shows the most common genes and DNA. The sample profile shows some 440,000 distinct CDR3 sequences; less than 20% of them were found once. Clones ranked in the top ten supply almost 8% of the sample. Material for sequencing was blood. The receptors derive from a woman aged 18-35 years with Graves' hyperthyroidism.

This clonotype was counted many times. The V and J genes are TRBV12-3 or TRBV12-4 and TRBJ1-2; 7 bases are shared with TRBD1. V gave up 7 bases and J gave up 0 bases; unmatched junction bases: 8. This CDR3 region has 15 residues. The CDR3 spells CASINRGNANYGYTF. The CDR3 DNA is TGTGCCAGCATTAACAGGGGCAATGCTAACTATGGCTACACCTTC.

Points on this clonotype: This may be a read error, as it is one base from a much larger clone. The V and J genes are TRBV7-9 and TRBJ2-1; 11 bases match TRBD1. This CDR3 has 19 residues. Germline CDR1 is SEHNR and CDR2 is FQNEAQ (reference sequence). Losses at the gene ends were 1 base for V and 10 bases for J; bases not matched to a gene: 18. CDR3 sequence: CASSLEGIPGTGGSEEQFF. CDR3 DNA sequence: TGTGCCAGCAGCTTAGAGGGGATCCCCGGGACAGGGGGTTCCGAGGAGCAGTTCTTC.

This clonotype was seen many times. The chain recombines TRBV13 with TRBJ2-5; TRBD2 matches 7 bases. V trimming: 4 bases; J trimming: 5 bases; junction bases outside the gene matches: 10. CDR3 size: 15 residues. From germline, CDR1 is PRHDT and CDR2 FYEKMQ (reference sequence). The CDR3 region has the DNA TGTGCCAGCAGCTCCAGGCCATGGGGAGGGGAGACCCAGTACTTC. Its translation: CASSSRPWGGETQYF.

This clonotype appeared many times. The chain couples TRBV3-1 to TRBJ2-7; D may be TRBD2 (6 bases). The V end lost 5 bases, the J end lost 6 bases, and 14 bases lay between the germline ends. Germline assignment: CDR1 LGHDT and CDR2 YNNKEL (reference sequence). The CDR3 totals 13 residues. CDR3 residues: CASSAGGISEQYF. The CDR3 DNA reads as TGTGCCAGCAGCGCAGGAGGGATCTCCGAGCAGTACTTC.

This clonotype was recorded many times. The gene calls are TRBV15 and TRBJ2-2, with D possibly matching TRBD2 (6 bases). CDR1 is LNHNV, CDR2 YYDKDF, per germline (reference sequence). V shed 5 bases and J shed 5 bases, with 21 bases lying between them. The CDR3 is 17 residues long. CDR3 residues: CATSASLLTGRTGELFF. The CDR3 DNA reads as TGTGCCACCAGCGCCTCCCTCCTGACGGGGAGGACCGGGGAGCTGTTTTTT.

This clonotype was observed at least ten times. The genes are TRBV13 and TRBJ1-5, with 8 nucleotides matching TRBD1. This CDR3 has 15 amino acids. Germline V gene data show CDR1 as PRHDT and CDR2 as FYEKMQ (reference sequence). Losses at the gene ends were 6 bases for V and 5 bases for J; bases not matched to a gene: 9. The CDR3 is CASSFSGQGDQPQHF. The CDR3 nucleotides are TGTGCCAGCAGTTTTTCCGGACAGGGTGATCAGCCCCAGCATTTT.

V and J are TRBV9 and TRBJ2-7; unclear D gene. Germline CDR1 reads SGDLS; CDR2 reads YYNGEE. V was cut by 0 bases and J by 0 bases, with 7 bases left in between. The CDR3 sequence is 14 residues long. The CDR3 protein is CASSVGSDSYEQYF. In nucleotides, the CDR3 is TGTGCCAGCAGCGTAGGGAGCGACTCCTACGAGCAGTACTTC.

This clonotype has a count of ten or more. V gene TRBV5-6 combines with J gene TRBJ1-4, with D maybe TRBD1 (6 bases). The ends were cut back, 0 bases at V and 8 bases at J, with 14 bases in the middle. The CDR3 is 15 residues long. The germline V gene encodes CDR1 SGHDT and CDR2 YYEEEE. The CDR3 reads CASSLATGALEKLFF. CDR3 DNA sequence: TGTGCCAGCAGCTTGGCCACGGGGGCGTTGGAAAAACTGTTTTTT.

Details on this clonotype: A read error may be the cause here, since a much bigger clone is one base away. The chain uses TRBV7-9 and TRBJ2-3; D unresolved. CDR3 length: 16 residues. Trimming took off 6 bases at V and 2 bases at J, with 18 bases between the two ends. Germline CDR1 SEHNR, CDR2 FQNEAQ (reference sequence). CDR3 amino acids: CASRPSPVQNTDTQYF. CDR3 DNA: TGTGCCAGCAGGCCCAGCCCCGTGCAGAACACAGATACGCAGTATTTT.

This clonotype was recorded at least ten times. The J gene is TRBJ2-7, the V gene TRBV7-9; 7 bases fit TRBD2. The V gene end was trimmed by 1 base and the J gene end by 1 base; junction bases not matched to a gene: 4. Germline CDR1 SEHNR, CDR2 FQNEAQ (reference sequence). The CDR3 has 15 residues. In DNA form, the CDR3 reads TGTGCCAGCAGCTTAGATCTGGGGGGGTCCTACGAGCAGTACTTC. It specifies CASSLDLGGSYEQYF.

This clonotype has at least ten counts. CDR3 nucleotides: TGTGCCAGCAGCCCTAGGGACAGGAGGGGTGGCTACACCTTC. Residues: CASSPRDRRGGYTF. The V gene is TRBV11-2, the J gene TRBJ1-2, with 8 bases lining up with TRBD1. Germline lookup yields CDR1 SGHAT and CDR2 FQNNGV. The CDR3 extends over 14 amino acids. V lost 5 bases and J lost 7; bases outside the gene matches: 9.

This clonotype has at least ten counts. CDR3 sequence (DNA): TGTGCCAGCAGTTACTCGATGCAAGGACCCCACTACGAGCAGTACTTC. Translating it yields CASSYSMQGPHYEQYF. The genes are TRBV6-2 or TRBV6-3 and TRBJ2-7, with no clear D. The V end lost 0 bases, the J end lost 3 bases, and 15 bases lay between the germline ends. Looked up from germline, CDR1 is MNHEY and CDR2 is SVGEGT. The CDR3 is 16 amino acids.

This chain joins TRBV7-9 and TRBJ2-1; D is possibly TRBD1 or TRBD2 (6 bases each). Germline V gives CDR1 SEHNR, CDR2 FQNEAQ (reference sequence). The length of the CDR3 is 15 residues. Trimming shortened V by 5 bases and J by 2 bases, and 13 bases separated the two germline ends. Here the CDR3 DNA reads TGTGCCAGCAGCCCGAGGGGGGCTGCCTACAATGAGCAGTTCTTC. The encoded protein is CASSPRGAAYNEQFF.

CDR3 loop: CASSEEREYGYTF. Here the CDR3 DNA reads TGTGCCAGCAGTGAAGAGAGGGAGTATGGCTACACCTTC. The chain employs TRBV2 and TRBJ1-2; D is unclear. Germline CDR1 and CDR2: SNHLY and FYNNEI. Trimming left V 1 base short and J 5 bases short, with 8 bases between. The CDR3 runs 13 residues.

V gene TRBV4-1 combines with J gene TRBJ2-2; 8 bases are shared with TRBD2. CDR1 is MGHRA and CDR2 is YSYEKL in the germline V gene. The length of the CDR3 is 14 residues. Germline trimming cut 6 bases from V and 5 bases from J; bases unmatched to any gene: 5. CDR3 residues: CASRKRGGTGELFF. The CDR3 DNA is TGCGCCAGCAGAAAACGGGGGGGTACCGGGGAGCTGTTTTTT.

This clonotype has just a few counts. The chain employs TRBV6-1 and TRBJ2-1; D is unresolved. Germline V gene lookup returns CDR1 MNHNS and CDR2 SASEGT. The CDR3 totals 14 residues. V lost 5 bases and J 4 bases, leaving 12 bases between the germline ends. The CDR3 DNA reads as TGTGCCAGCAGTCCCGGGCCCGGGTACAATGAGCAGTTCTTC. This encodes CASSPGPGYNEQFF.